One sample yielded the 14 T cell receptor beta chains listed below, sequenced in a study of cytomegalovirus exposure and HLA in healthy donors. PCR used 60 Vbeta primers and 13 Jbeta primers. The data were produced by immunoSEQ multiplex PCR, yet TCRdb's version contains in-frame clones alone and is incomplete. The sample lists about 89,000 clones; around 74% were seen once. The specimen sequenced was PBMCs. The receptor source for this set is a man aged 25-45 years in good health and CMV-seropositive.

The CDR3 DNA sequence: TGCGCCAGCAGCCAAGACCGGACAGGGGGATCCTACGAGCAGTACTTC. It is translated as CASSQDRTGGSYEQYF. The chain links TRBV4-3 to TRBJ2-5; 10 bases map to TRBD1. The tail of the sequence fits TRBJ2-7 better, so the J call may be wrong. The CDR3 is 16 amino acids. The germline CDR1 and CDR2 sequences are LGHNA and YSLEER.

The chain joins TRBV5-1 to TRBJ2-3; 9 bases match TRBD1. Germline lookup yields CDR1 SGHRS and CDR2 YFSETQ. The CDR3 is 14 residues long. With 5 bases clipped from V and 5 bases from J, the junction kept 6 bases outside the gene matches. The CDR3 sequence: CASRVQGARDTQYF. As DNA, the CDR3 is TGCGCCAGCAGGGTACAGGGGGCGCGAGATACGCAGTATTTT.

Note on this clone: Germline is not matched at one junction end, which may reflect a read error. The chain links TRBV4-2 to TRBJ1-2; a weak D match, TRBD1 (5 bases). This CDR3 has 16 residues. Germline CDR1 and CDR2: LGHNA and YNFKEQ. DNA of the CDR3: TGTGCCAGCAGCCAAGATGGTAGGGCGGGGCGGGGTGGCTACATCTTC. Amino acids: CASSQDGRAGRGGYIF.

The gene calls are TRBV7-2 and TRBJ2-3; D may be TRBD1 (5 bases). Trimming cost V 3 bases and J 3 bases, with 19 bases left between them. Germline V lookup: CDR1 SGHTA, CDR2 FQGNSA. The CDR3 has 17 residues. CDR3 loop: CASSLGLIAARTDTQYF. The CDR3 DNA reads TGTGCCAGCAGCTTGGGGCTTATAGCCGCTAGGACAGATACGCAGTATTTT.

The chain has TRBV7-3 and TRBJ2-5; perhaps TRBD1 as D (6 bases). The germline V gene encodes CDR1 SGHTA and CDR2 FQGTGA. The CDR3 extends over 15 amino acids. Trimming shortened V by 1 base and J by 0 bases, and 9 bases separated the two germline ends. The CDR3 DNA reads TGTGCCAGCAGCTTAAATGGGGACAACCAAGAGACCCAGTACTTC. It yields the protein CASSLNGDNQETQYF. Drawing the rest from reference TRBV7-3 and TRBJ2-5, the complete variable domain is GAGVSQTPSNKVTEKGKYVELRCDPISGHTALYWYRQSLGQGPEFLIYFQGTGAADDSGLPNDRFFAVRPEGSVSTLKIQRTERGDSAVYLCASSLNGDNQETQYFGPGTRLLVL.

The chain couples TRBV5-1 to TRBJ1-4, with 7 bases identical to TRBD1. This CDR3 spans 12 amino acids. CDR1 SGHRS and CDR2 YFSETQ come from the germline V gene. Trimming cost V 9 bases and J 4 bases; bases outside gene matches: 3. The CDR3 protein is CATRDSNEKLFF. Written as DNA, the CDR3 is TGCGCCACCCGGGACAGTAATGAAAAACTGTTTTTT.

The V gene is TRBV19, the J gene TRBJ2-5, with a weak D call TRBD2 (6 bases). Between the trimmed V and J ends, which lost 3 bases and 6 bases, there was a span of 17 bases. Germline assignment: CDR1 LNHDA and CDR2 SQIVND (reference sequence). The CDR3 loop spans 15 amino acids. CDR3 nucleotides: TGTGCCAGTAGTATTACTTTAAGCCGGGGGAAGACCCAGTACTTC. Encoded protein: CASSITLSRGKTQYF.

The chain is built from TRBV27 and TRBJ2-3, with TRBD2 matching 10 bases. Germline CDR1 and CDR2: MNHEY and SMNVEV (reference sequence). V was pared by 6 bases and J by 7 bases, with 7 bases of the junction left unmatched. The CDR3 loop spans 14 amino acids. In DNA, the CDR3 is TGTGCCAGCAGACTGGGACTAGCGATCAATACGCAGTATTTT. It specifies CASRLGLAINTQYF.

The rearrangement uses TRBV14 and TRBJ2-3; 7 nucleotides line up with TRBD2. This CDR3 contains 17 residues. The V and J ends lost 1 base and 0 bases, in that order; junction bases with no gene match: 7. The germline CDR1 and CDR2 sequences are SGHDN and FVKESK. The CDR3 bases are TGTGCCAGCAGCCAAGCCGAGAGCGGGGTTAGCACAGATACGCAGTATTTT. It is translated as CASSQAESGVSTDTQYF.

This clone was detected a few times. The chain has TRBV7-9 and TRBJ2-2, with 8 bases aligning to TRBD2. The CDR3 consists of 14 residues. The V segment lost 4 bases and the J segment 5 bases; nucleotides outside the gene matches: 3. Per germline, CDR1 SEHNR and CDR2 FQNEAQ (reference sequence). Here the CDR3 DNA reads TGTGCCAGCAGCTCGGGACTAGGGACCGGGGAGCTGTTTTTT. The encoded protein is CASSSGLGTGELFF.

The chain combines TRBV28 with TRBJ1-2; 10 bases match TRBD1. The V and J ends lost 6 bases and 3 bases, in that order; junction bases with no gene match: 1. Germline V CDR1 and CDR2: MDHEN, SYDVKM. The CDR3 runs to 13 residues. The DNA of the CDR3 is TGTGCCAGCAGGGACAGGGGGGACTATGGCTACACCTTC. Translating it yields CASRDRGDYGYTF.

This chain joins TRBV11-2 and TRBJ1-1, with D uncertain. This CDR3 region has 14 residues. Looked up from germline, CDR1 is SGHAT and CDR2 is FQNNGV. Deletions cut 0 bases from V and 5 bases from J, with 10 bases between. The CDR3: CASSLDYGETEAFF. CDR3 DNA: TGTGCCAGCAGCTTAGATTACGGGGAGACTGAAGCTTTCTTT.

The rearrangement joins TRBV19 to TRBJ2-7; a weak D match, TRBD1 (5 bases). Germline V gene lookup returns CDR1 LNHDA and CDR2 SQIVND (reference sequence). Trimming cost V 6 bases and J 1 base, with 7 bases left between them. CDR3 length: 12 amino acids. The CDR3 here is CASSDRSYEQYF. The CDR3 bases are TGTGCCAGTAGCGACAGATCCTACGAGCAGTACTTC.

CDR3 in DNA: TGTGCCAGCAGCGCCGGGACAGGGGGCTCTGGGGCCAACGTCCTGACTTTC. It encodes CASSAGTGGSGANVLTF. The chain couples TRBV6-4 to TRBJ2-6; 11 bases fit TRBD1. The CDR3 runs to 17 residues. CDR1 is MRHNA and CDR2 is SNTAGT in the germline V gene. V gave up 6 bases and J gave up 0 bases; unmatched junction bases: 4.